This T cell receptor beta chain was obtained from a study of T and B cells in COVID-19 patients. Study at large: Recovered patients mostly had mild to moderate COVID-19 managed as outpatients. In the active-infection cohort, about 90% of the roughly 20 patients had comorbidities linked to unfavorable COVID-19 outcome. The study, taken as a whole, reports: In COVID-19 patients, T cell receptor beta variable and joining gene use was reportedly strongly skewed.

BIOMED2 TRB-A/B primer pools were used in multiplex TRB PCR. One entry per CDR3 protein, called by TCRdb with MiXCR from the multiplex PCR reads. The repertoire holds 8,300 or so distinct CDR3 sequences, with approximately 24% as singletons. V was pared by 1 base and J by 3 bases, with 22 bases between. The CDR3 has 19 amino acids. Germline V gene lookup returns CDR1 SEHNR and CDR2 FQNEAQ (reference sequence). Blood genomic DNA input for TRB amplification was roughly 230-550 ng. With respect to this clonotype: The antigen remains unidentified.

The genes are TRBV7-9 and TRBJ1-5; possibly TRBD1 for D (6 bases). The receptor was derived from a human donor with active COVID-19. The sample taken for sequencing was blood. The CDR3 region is CASSLVTDRPPYYNQPQHF. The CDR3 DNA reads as TGTGCCAGCAGCTTAGTCACTGACAGGCCACCCTATTACAATCAGCCCCAGCATTTT.